The entry below gives a single TCR beta chain sequence along with its context. Per germline, CDR1 SGHNT and CDR2 YYREEE (reference sequence). The CDR3 extends over 13 amino acids. The V gene lost 4 bases and the J gene lost 3 bases, with 11 bases spanning the gap. The data were obtained in a study of spatial heterogeneity in lung cancer. As for the study in general: There were consistently more beta-chain sequences detected than alpha-chain sequences.

In the library, each TCR cDNA molecule bore its own unique molecular identifier. TCRdb itself ran the 5' RACE reads through MiXCR, one entry per CDR3 protein. The sample yields about 45,000 distinct CDR3 sequences, approximately 14% seen once. The time point was: sample taken at primary tumor resection. Whole RNA, isolated from tumor, nontumor lung or frozen PBMC, was sequenced without prior sorting. Samples were obtained from approximately 72 donors, all untreated early-stage non-small cell lung cancer patients. The chain uses TRBV5-4 and TRBJ2-7; tentatively, D is TRBD1 (6 bases). The receptor's source is a male donor with early-stage non-small cell lung cancer. The sequenced sample was PBMCs, obtained at surgery. The DNA for the CDR3 is TGTGCCAGCAGCCAGGACAGCTTCTACGAGCAGTACTTC. It encodes CASSQDSFYEQYF.